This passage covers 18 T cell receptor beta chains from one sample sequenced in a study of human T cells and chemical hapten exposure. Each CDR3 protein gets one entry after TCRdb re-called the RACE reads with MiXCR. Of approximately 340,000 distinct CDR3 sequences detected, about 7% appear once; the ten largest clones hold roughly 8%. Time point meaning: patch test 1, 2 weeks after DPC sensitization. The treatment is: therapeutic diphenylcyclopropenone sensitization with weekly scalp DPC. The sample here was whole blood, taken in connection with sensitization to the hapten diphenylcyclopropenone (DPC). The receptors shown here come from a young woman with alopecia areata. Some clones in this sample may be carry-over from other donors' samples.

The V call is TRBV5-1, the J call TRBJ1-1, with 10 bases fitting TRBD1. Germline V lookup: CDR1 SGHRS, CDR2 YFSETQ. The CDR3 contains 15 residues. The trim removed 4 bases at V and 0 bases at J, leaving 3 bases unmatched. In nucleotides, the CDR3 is TGCGCCAGCAGCCGCGGGACAGGGGTGAACACTGAAGCTTTCTTT. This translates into CASSRGTGVNTEAFF.

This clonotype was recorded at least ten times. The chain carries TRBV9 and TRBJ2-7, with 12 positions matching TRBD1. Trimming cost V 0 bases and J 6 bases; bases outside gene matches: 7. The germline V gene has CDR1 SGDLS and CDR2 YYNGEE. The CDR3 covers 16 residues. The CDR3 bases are TGTGCCAGCAGCGTAGCGTCGGGACAGGGGGCCTCCGAGCAGTACTTC. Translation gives CASSVASGQGASEQYF.

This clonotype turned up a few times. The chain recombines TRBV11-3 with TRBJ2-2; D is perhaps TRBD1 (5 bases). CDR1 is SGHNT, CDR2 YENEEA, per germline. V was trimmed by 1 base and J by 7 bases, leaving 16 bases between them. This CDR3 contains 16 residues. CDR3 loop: CASSLGGQSTGGELFF. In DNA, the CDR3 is TGTGCCAGCAGCTTAGGGGGCCAGTCCACCGGCGGGGAGCTGTTTTTT.

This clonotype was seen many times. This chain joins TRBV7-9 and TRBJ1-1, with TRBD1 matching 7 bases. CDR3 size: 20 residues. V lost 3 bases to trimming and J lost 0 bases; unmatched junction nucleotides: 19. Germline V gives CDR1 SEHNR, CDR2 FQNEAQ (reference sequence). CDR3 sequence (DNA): TGTGCCAGCAGCTTTACAGGGGTCGCCCGCTCCTACCGCATGAACACTGAAGCTTTCTTT. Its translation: CASSFTGVARSYRMNTEAFF.

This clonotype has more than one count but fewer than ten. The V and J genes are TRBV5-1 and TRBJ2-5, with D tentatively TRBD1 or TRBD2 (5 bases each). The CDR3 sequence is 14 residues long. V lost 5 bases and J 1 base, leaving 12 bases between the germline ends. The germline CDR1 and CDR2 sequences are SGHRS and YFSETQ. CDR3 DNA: TGCGCCAGCAGTTCGGACGGGGCCCAAGAGACCCAGTACTTC. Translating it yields CASSSDGAQETQYF.

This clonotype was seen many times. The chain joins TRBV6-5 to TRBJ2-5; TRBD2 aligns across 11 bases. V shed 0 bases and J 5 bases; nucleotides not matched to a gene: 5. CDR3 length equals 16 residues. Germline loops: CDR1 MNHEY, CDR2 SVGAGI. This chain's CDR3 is CASSYSLAGGPETQYF. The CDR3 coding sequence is TGTGCCAGCAGTTACTCGTTAGCGGGGGGGCCTGAGACCCAGTACTTC.

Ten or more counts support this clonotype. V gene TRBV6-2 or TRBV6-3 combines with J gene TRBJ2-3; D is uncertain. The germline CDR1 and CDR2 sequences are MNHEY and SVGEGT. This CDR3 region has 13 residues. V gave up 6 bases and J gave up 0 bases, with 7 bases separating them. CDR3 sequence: CASRTTSTDTQYF. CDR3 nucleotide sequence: TGTGCCAGCAGGACCACTAGCACAGATACGCAGTATTTT.

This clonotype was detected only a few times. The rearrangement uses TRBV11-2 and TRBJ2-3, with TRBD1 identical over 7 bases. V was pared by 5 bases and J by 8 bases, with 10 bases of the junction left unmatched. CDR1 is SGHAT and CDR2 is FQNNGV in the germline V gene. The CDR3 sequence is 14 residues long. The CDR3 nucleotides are TGTGCCAGCAGCCCCCGGGACAGCATCGCTACGCAGTATTTT. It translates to CASSPRDSIATQYF. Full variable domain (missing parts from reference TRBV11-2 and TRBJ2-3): EAGVAQSPRYKIIEKRQSVAFWCNPISGHATLYWYQQILGQGPKLLIQFQNNGVVDDSQLPKDRFSAERLKGVDSTLKIQPAKLEDSAVYLCASSPRDSIATQYFGPGTRLTVL.

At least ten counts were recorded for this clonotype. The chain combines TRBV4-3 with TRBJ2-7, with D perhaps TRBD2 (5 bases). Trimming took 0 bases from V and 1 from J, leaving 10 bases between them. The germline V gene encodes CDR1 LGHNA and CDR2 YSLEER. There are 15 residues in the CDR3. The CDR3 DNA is TGCGCCAGCAGCCAAGATGTCGGGGAATCCTACGAGCAGTACTTC. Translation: CASSQDVGESYEQYF.

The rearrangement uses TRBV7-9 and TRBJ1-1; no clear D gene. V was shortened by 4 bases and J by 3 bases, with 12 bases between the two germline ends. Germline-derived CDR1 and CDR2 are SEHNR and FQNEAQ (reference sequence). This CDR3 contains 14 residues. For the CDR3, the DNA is TGTGCCAGCAGCTCCTCTTGGAGGGACACTGAAGCTTTCTTT. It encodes CASSSSWRDTEAFF. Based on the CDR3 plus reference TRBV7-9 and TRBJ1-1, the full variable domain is DTGVSQNPRHKITKRGQNVTFRCDPISEHNRLYWYRQTLGQGPEFLTYFQNEAQLEKSRLLSDRFSAERPKGSFSTLEIQRTEQGDSAMYLCASSSSWRDTEAFFGQGTRLTVV.

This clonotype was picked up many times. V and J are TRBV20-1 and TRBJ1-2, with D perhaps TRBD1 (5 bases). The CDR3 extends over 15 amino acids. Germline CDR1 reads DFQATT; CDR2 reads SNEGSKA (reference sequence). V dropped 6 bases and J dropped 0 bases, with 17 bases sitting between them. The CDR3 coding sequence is TGCAGTGCCCCTAAAGAGGGGCAAACTAACTATGGCTACACCTTC. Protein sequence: CSAPKEGQTNYGYTF.

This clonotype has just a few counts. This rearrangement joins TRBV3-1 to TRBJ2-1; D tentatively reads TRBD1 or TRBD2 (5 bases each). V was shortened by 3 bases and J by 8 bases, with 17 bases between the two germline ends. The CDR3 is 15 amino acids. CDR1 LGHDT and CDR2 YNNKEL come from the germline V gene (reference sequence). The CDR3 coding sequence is TGTGCCAGCAGCCAGATGCTTACGAGGGGCTATGAGCAGTTCTTC. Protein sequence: CASSQMLTRGYEQFF.

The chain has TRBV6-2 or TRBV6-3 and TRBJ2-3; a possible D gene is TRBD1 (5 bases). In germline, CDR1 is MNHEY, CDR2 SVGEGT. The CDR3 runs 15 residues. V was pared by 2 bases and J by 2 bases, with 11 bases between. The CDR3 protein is CASSYRGASTDTQYF. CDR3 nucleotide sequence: TGTGCCAGCAGTTACCGTGGGGCGTCCACAGATACGCAGTATTTT.

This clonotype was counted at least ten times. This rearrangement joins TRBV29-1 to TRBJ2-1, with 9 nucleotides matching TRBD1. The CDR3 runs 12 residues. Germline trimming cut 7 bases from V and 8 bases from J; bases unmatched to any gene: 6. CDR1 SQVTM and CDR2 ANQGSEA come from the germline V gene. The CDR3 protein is CSADDRGDEQFF. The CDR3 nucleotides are TGCAGCGCGGATGACAGGGGGGATGAGCAGTTCTTC.

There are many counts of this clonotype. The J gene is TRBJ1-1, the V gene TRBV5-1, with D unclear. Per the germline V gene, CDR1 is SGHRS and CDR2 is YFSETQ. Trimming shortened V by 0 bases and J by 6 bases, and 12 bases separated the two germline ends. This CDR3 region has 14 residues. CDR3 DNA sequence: TGCGCCAGCAGCTTGGCTTCGACCCACGCTGAAGCTTTCTTT. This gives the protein CASSLASTHAEAFF.

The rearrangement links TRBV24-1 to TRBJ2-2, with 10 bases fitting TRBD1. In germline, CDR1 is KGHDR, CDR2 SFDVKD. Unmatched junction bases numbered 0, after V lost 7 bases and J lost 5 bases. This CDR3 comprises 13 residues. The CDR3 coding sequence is TGTGCCACCAGGGGACAGGGGACCGGGGAGCTGTTTTTT. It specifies CATRGQGTGELFF.

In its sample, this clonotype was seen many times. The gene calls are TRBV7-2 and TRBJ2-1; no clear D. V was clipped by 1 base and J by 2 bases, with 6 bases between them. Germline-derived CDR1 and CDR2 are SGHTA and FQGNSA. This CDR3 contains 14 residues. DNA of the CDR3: TGTGCCAGCAGCTTAGTAGCACCCTACAATGAGCAGTTCTTC. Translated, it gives CASSLVAPYNEQFF.

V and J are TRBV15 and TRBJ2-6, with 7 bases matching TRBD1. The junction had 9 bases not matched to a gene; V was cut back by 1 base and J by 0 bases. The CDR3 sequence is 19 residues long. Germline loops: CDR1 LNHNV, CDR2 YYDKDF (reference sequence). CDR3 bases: TGTGCCACCAGCAGAGCGTTGGGACAGTTCTTCTCTGGGGCCAACGTCCTGACTTTC. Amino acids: CATSRALGQFFSGANVLTF.